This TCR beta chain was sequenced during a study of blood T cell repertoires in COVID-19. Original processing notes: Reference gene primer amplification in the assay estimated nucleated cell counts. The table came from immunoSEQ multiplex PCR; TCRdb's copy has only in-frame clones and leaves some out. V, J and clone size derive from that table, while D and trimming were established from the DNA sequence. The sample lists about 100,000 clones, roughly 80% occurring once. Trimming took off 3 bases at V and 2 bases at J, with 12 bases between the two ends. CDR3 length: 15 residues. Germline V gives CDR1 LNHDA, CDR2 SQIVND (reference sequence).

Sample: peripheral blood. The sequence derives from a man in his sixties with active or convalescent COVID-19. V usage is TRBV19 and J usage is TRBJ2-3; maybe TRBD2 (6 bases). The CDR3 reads CASSMGGVYTDTQYF. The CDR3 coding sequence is TGTGCCAGTAGTATGGGGGGTGTTTACACAGATACGCAGTATTTT. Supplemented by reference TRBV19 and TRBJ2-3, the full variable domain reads DGGITQSPKYLFRKEGQNVTLSCEQNLNHDAMYWYRQDPGQGLRLIYYSQIVNDFQKGDIAEGYSVSREKKESFPLTVTSAQKNPTAFYLCASSMGGVYTDTQYFGPGTRLTVL.